Listed here are 19 T cell receptor beta chains from one sample, sequenced in a study of post-analysis software for immune sequencing data. Study-level findings and limits: Patients carried roughly 5 TRBV segments more frequently than controls did, and TRBV5-6, TRBV5-1 and TRBV20-1 were among them.

Carried by the TCR beta cDNA libraries were unique molecular identifiers. TCRdb re-derived calls from the PCR reads in MiXCR, one entry per CDR3 protein. The sample shows approximately 260,000 distinct CDR3 sequences, 35% to 40% of them seen only once. These TCRs' antigens remain unknown. Sequencing used blood. Every receptor here comes from a girl aged 10 to 17 with multiple sclerosis.

The V and J genes are TRBV4-1 and TRBJ2-1; no clear D gene. CDR1 is MGHRA, CDR2 YSYEKL, per germline. This CDR3 comprises 15 residues. Trimming took 0 bases from V and 0 from J, leaving 6 bases between them. The CDR3 reads CASSQEVFSYNEQFF. DNA for the CDR3: TGCGCCAGCAGCCAAGAGGTTTTCTCCTACAATGAGCAGTTCTTC.

The chain combines TRBV6-1 with TRBJ2-1, with D possibly TRBD1 on 5 matching bases. Germline V CDR1 and CDR2: MNHNS, SASEGT. This CDR3 has 11 amino acids. CDR3 DNA sequence: TGTGTATCAGGGCAGTCCTACGAGCAGTTCTTC. This encodes CVSGQSYEQFF.

About this clonotype: A much larger clone sits a single nucleotide away, making a read error possible. The chain joins TRBV12-3 or TRBV12-4 to TRBJ2-1; weak D call: TRBD2 (5 bases). The DNA matches TRBJ2-7 better at its end, which makes the J call doubtful. This CDR3 is 15 amino acids long. The CDR3: CASSQDPSSYNEQYF. DNA of the CDR3: TGTGCCAGCAGTCAGGACCCTAGCTCCTACAATGAGCAGTACTTC.

The chain is built from TRBV5-1 and TRBJ2-5; TRBD2 matches 8 bases. The J call may be in error: the DNA end matches TRBJ2-7 better. The CDR3 totals 16 residues. Germline CDR1 and CDR2: SGHRS and YFSETQ. The DNA for the CDR3 is TGCGCCAGCAGCTTAATTGCGGGAGGCCTAAGCTACGAGCAGTACTTC. As protein: CASSLIAGGLSYEQYF.

V usage is TRBV13 and J usage is TRBJ1-1, with 9 bases identical to TRBD1. Germline loops: CDR1 PRHDT, CDR2 FYEKMQ (reference sequence). CDR3 length equals 15 residues. The V segment lost 5 bases and the J segment 4 bases; nucleotides outside the gene matches: 8. CDR3 sequence (DNA): TGTGCCAGCAGCCCTCAGGGACAGGGCTCCACTGAAGCTTTCTTT. Its protein is CASSPQGQGSTEAFF.

The chain has TRBV27 and TRBJ2-1; tentatively, D is TRBD1 (5 bases). Trimming cost V 7 bases and J 7 bases, with 20 bases left between them. This CDR3 region has 15 residues. From germline, CDR1 is MNHEY and CDR2 SMNVEV (reference sequence). CDR3: CASTPDSKRDNEQFF. For the CDR3, the DNA is TGTGCCAGCACCCCTGACAGTAAAAGGGATAATGAGCAGTTCTTC.

This chain's CDR3 is CASSIISGAYNEQFF. In DNA, the CDR3 is TGTGCCAGCAGTATAATCTCGGGAGCCTACAATGAGCAGTTCTTC. V and J are TRBV28 and TRBJ2-1, with a tentative D call TRBD2 (6 bases). CDR1 MDHEN and CDR2 SYDVKM come from the germline V gene. The V end lost 5 bases, the J end lost 2 bases, and 13 bases lay between the germline ends. The CDR3 extends over 15 amino acids.

This clonotype was recorded a few times. This chain links TRBV9 with TRBJ1-1; D is ambiguous. The germline CDR1 and CDR2 sequences are SGDLS and YYNGEE. The V and J ends lost 0 bases and 0 bases respectively, with 15 bases between them. This CDR3 contains 17 residues. CDR3 sequence (DNA): TGTGCCAGCAGCGTAGGTGAGGGAGCGTACATGAACACTGAAGCTTTCTTT. Encoded protein: CASSVGEGAYMNTEAFF.

This clonotype was seen a handful of times. This chain joins TRBV20-1 and TRBJ1-1; a possible D gene is TRBD1 (5 bases). Trimming took 3 bases from V and 3 from J, leaving 11 bases between them. CDR1 and CDR2 (germline): DFQATT, SNEGSKA (reference sequence). This CDR3 region has 13 residues. CDR3 in DNA: TGCAGTGCTAGTCGGGGGGGTGACACTGAAGCTTTCTTT. Translation: CSASRGGDTEAFF.

This clonotype was seen a few times. The junction and the germline gene differ at one end; a read error may be behind it. The chain couples TRBV7-9 to TRBJ1-1; no clear D. The CDR3 is 14 residues long. Germline V CDR1 and CDR2: SEHNR, FQNEAQ (reference sequence). CDR3 sequence reads: CASSLAVSSHEVFF. The CDR3, as DNA: TGTGCCAGCAGCTTAGCGGTATCGAGCCATGAAGTTTTCTTT.

This clonotype has ten or more counts. V gene TRBV29-1 combines with J gene TRBJ2-5; D perhaps matches TRBD1 (5 bases). Per the germline V gene, CDR1 is SQVTM and CDR2 is ANQGSEA. V dropped 2 bases and J dropped 2 bases, with 6 bases sitting between them. The CDR3 runs 12 residues. The CDR3 reads CSVETGQETQYF. CDR3 DNA: TGCAGCGTTGAAACAGGACAAGAGACCCAGTACTTC.

Comments on this clonotype: A clone one base away is much larger, so this may be a read error. The CDR3 DNA reads as TGTGCCACCAGCATGGGTAGTGGGGAGCAGTTCTTC. It codes for CATSMGSGEQFF. The V gene is TRBV15, the J gene TRBJ2-1; D gene ambiguous. The germline V and J ends were trimmed by 4 bases and 10 bases, with 11 bases remaining between them. The CDR3 runs to 12 residues. The V gene's germline CDR1 is LNHNV and CDR2 YYDKDF (reference sequence).

The chain combines TRBV5-6 with TRBJ1-6; no firm D call. This CDR3 is 17 amino acids long. From germline, CDR1 is SGHDT and CDR2 YYEEEE. The germline V and J ends were trimmed by 1 base and 0 bases, with 11 bases remaining between them. CDR3 DNA sequence: TGTGCCAGCAGCTTGTTGGTGGGAAGCTCCTATAATTCACCCCTCCACTTT. Translated, it gives CASSLLVGSSYNSPLHF.

This clonotype appeared a few times. This chain joins TRBV29-1 and TRBJ2-1; D possibly corresponds to TRBD2 (6 bases). This CDR3 has 12 residues. CDR1 SQVTM and CDR2 ANQGSEA come from the germline V gene. The V and J ends lost 7 bases and 2 bases respectively, with 9 bases between them. CDR3 DNA: TGCAGCGGGTGGGGGGCCTACAATGAGCAGTTCTTC. It yields the protein CSGWGAYNEQFF.

This clonotype turned up a few times. This sequence joins TRBV9 and TRBJ2-3; D unresolved. Trimming pared 5 bases from V and 2 bases from J, leaving 12 bases between. This CDR3 comprises 14 residues. CDR1 and CDR2 (germline): SGDLS, YYNGEE. The CDR3 reads CASRVARFTDTQYF. DNA for the CDR3: TGTGCCAGCAGGGTGGCGAGATTCACAGATACGCAGTATTTT.

Of note for this clonotype: Just one base apart from a much larger clone, this may be a read error. The chain uses TRBV5-1 and TRBJ2-3; 8 bases fit TRBD1. This CDR3 region has 16 residues. The germline V gene encodes CDR1 SGHRS and CDR2 YFSETQ. The CDR3 DNA reads as TGCGCCGGCAGCTTTCAGGGGGCTGCTAGCACAGATACGCAGTATTTT. Amino acid sequence: CAGSFQGAASTDTQYF.

In its sample, this clonotype was seen once. This chain links TRBV28 with TRBJ2-1, with TRBD2 matching 9 bases. V was clipped by 10 bases and J by 7 bases; unmatched bases: 14. The CDR3 has 15 amino acids. CDR1 is MDHEN, CDR2 SYDVKM, per germline. The CDR3 loop is CAITRLAGMNNEQFF. The CDR3 DNA is TGTGCCATCACCCGGCTAGCGGGGATGAATAATGAGCAGTTCTTC.

On this clonotype: The junction departs from the called germline gene at one end, perhaps through a read error. V and J are TRBV5-1 and TRBJ1-6; the D is unclear. This CDR3 is built from 14 residues. Per the germline V gene, CDR1 is SGHRS and CDR2 is YFSETQ. The DNA of the CDR3 is TGCGCCAGCAGCTTGAATAGGGAGGGTTCACCCTTCCACTTT. Translation gives CASSLNREGSPFHF. Using reference TRBV5-1 and TRBJ1-6 for the parts outside the CDR3, the full variable domain is KAGVTQTPRYLIKTRGQQVTLSCSPISGHRSVSWYQQTPGQGLQFLFEYFSETQRNKGNFPGRFSGRQFSNSRSEMNVSTLELGDSALYLCASSLNREGSPFHFGNGTRLTVT.

This clonotype was seen repeatedly, ten times or more. This chain joins TRBV7-9 and TRBJ2-1, with 7 bases matching TRBD2. The CDR3 has 16 residues. The V gene's germline CDR1 is SEHNR and CDR2 FQNEAQ (reference sequence). Trimming at V came to 2 bases and at J to 5 bases, leaving 9 bases not matched to a gene. CDR3 sequence: CASSLSSGGSHNEQFF. The CDR3 nucleotides are TGTGCCAGCAGCTTAAGTTCGGGCGGGAGCCACAATGAGCAGTTCTTC.